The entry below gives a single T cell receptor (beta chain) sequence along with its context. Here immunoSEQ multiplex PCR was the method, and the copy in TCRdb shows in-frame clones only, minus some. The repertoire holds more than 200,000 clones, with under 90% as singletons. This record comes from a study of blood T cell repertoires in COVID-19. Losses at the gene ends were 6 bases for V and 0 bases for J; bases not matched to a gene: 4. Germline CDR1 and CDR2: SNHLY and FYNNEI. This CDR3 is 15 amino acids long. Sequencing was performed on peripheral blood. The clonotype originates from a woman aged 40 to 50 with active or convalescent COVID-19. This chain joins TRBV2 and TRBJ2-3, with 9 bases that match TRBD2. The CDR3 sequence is CASRETSGSTDTQYF. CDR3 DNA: TGTGCCAGCAGGGAGACTAGCGGTAGCACAGATACGCAGTATTTT. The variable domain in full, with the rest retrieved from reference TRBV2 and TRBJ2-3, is EPEVTQTPSHQVTQMGQEVILRCVPISNHLYFYWYRQILGQKVEFLVSFYNNEISEKSEIFDDQFSVERPDGSNFTLKIRSTKLEDSAMYFCASRETSGSTDTQYFGPGTRLTVL.